The entry below gives a single T cell receptor beta chain sequence along with its context. The data were taken from a study of T cell clonotyping in hematopoietic cell transplantation. Samples: about 28 days before transplant, then days 30, 100 and 180 after. Generated by immunoSEQ multiplex PCR, the TCRdb table keeps only in-frame clones and is missing some. The sample holds tens of thousands of clones, around nine tenths seen once. This CDR3 comprises 16 residues. Germline-derived CDR1 and CDR2 are LNHDA and SQIVND (reference sequence). Trimming cost V 3 bases and J 3 bases, with 18 bases left between them.

This chain connects TRBV19 to TRBJ2-7, with no clear D. The sequences come from PBMCs, collected 100 days after allogeneic stem cell transplant. This TCR was recovered from a female patient in her 50s who had an allogeneic stem cell transplant from a related donor, so the T cells may come from the graft donor. Some clones in this sample may be carry-over from other donors' samples. For the CDR3, the DNA is TGTGCCAGTAGTATTGATAACTCATCCCCCTACTACGAGCAGTACTTC. Translating it yields CASSIDNSSPYYEQYF. The full variable domain, with the rest looked up from reference TRBV19 and TRBJ2-7, is DGGITQSPKYLFRKEGQNVTLSCEQNLNHDAMYWYRQDPGQGLRLIYYSQIVNDFQKGDIAEGYSVSREKKESFPLTVTSAQKNPTAFYLCASSIDNSSPYYEQYFGPGTRLTVT.